This T cell receptor beta chain is from a study of beta chain features in type 1 diabetes. CDR3 size: 15 residues. Germline V gene sequence: CDR1 SGHVS, CDR2 FQNEAQ. The J segment lost 2 bases and the V segment lost 2 bases, leaving 2 bases of the junction unmatched. This clone was observed a few times. Its antigen remains unidentified. Expressed TCRB transcripts got sequenced, as all isolated RNA was reverse transcribed. Method: immunoSEQ multiplex PCR; TCRdb's copy keeps in-frame clones and lacks some. The sample holds about 130,000 clones, around a tenth seen once. Study-level findings and limits: Whether HLA type influences TCRB rearrangement remained unresolved here. People with Type 1 diabetes carried modestly yet significantly shorter TCRB CDR3s in all four CD4+ subsets.

This chain joins TRBV7-8 and TRBJ2-5, with 10 nucleotides matching TRBD2. This receptor was obtained from a man between 18 and 35 years old in good health. The specimen sequenced was central memory CD4+ T cells from blood. The CDR3 protein is CASSLSGGVQETQYF. In DNA, the CDR3 is TGTGCCAGCAGCTTAAGCGGGGGGGTACAAGAGACCCAGTACTTC.